Included here is one T cell receptor beta chain sequence, with context. Original analysis: For nucleated cells, counts were estimated from reference gene primer amplification. Data came from immunoSEQ multiplex PCR; TCRdb stores just in-frame clones and leaves some out. V and J calls and clone size are as listed in that table; D and trimming were resolved from the DNA. The table has about 190,000 clones, over 75% seen once. This sample is drawn from a study of blood T cell repertoires in COVID-19. Study-wide background: There were acute and convalescent COVID-19 samples, and they came from the United States, Italy and Spain. PBMCs, B-cell-depleted T cells, or T cells were the source of the cDNA or gDNA that made up the material.

This TCR came from a man between 50 and 59 years old with acute or convalescent COVID-19. The sample was peripheral blood.

The CDR3 here is CASSERGRGRNTIYF. The CDR3 bases are TGCGCCAGCAGTGAACGGGGCAGGGGGCGGAACACCATATATTTT. The rearrangement uses TRBV10-2 and TRBJ1-3, with 8 bases matching TRBD1. The CDR3 sequence is 15 residues long. Trimming removed 3 bases from V and 7 bases from J; junction bases left unmatched: 8. CDR1 and CDR2 (germline): WSHSY, SAAADI.